Shown below are 11 T cell receptor beta chains from a single sample sequenced in a study of cytomegalovirus exposure and HLA in healthy donors. In the PCR, 60 Vbeta and 13 Jbeta primers were used. Clones were read by immunoSEQ multiplex PCR, and TCRdb kept only the in-frame ones, dropping some. The table includes more than 100,000 clones, approximately 15% detected once. Sequencing input: PBMCs. All receptors derive from a woman between 18 and 29 years old in good health and CMV-seronegative.

A few counts support this clone. The V gene is TRBV4-1, the J gene TRBJ2-5, with TRBD2 identical over 7 bases. Germline V gene data show CDR1 as MGHRA and CDR2 as YSYEKL. Unmatched junction bases numbered 1, after V lost 1 base and J lost 2 bases. This CDR3 region has 14 residues. The CDR3 sequence: CASSQGTRQETQYF. The CDR3 region has the DNA TGCGCCAGCAGCCAAGGGACTAGACAAGAGACCCAGTACTTC.

J is TRBJ2-7 and V is TRBV11-2; D unresolved. Germline V gene sequence: CDR1 SGHAT, CDR2 FQNNGV. This CDR3 has 12 residues. V lost 1 base and J lost 2, with 3 bases in between. The CDR3 DNA reads TGTGCCAGCAGCTTAGCTACCTACGAGCAGTACTTC. Translated: CASSLATYEQYF.

This clone was seen a handful of times. The chain links TRBV5-4 to TRBJ2-1, with 9 bases aligning to TRBD2. Germline assignment: CDR1 SGHNT and CDR2 YYREEE (reference sequence). There are 15 residues in the CDR3. Losses at the gene ends were 1 base for V and 8 bases for J; bases not matched to a gene: 7. The CDR3 loop is CASSLTGLALDEQFF. The CDR3 nucleotides read TGTGCCAGCAGCTTGACGGGACTAGCTCTCGATGAGCAGTTCTTC.

This clone came up a few times. Mismatch with germline at one junction end may stem from a read error. The CDR3 region is CTWSITGGSNEQYF. CDR3 nucleotide sequence: TGTACCTGGAGTATTACAGGGGGATCGAACGAGCAGTACTTC. The chain joins TRBV30 to TRBJ2-7, with 8 bases fitting TRBD1. The length of the CDR3 is 14 residues. Germline CDR1 is GTSNPN and CDR2 is SVGIG (reference sequence).

This clone was seen a few times. The CDR3 loop reads CASSTHRVNPTTRSSPLHF. As DNA, the CDR3 is TGTGCCAGTAGTACCCACAGGGTGAATCCCACTACAAGGAGTTCACCCCTCCACTTT. The J gene is TRBJ1-6, the V gene TRBV19; D might be TRBD1 (6 bases). Germline-derived CDR1 and CDR2 are LNHDA and SQIVND (reference sequence). The CDR3 is 19 residues long. V was pared by 4 bases and J by 9 bases, with 28 bases between.

This clone was seen more than once but under ten times. In DNA form, the CDR3 reads TGTGCCAGCAGTTTACGGGGTGGCTTCAGACAGCCCCAGCATTTT. Encoded protein: CASSLRGGFRQPQHF. This rearrangement joins TRBV28 to TRBJ1-5; D unresolved. This CDR3 region has 15 residues. Germline V CDR1 and CDR2: MDHEN, SYDVKM. Trimming removed 2 bases at V and 7 bases at J, with 15 bases between. Full variable domain (rest looked up from reference TRBV28 and TRBJ1-5): DVKVTQSSRYLVKRTGEKVFLECVQDMDHENMFWYRQDPGLGLRLIYFSYDVKMKEKGDIPEGYSVSREKKERFSLILESASTNQTSMYLCASSLRGGFRQPQHFGDGTRLSIL.

DNA of the CDR3: TGTGCCTGCTGGACAGGGGGCGCCTACTATGGCTACACCTTC. It codes for CACWTGGAYYGYTF. The chain combines TRBV30 with TRBJ1-2; 11 nucleotides match TRBD1. The J segment lost 3 bases and the V segment lost 6 bases, leaving 6 bases of the junction unmatched. From germline, CDR1 is GTSNPN and CDR2 SVGIG (reference sequence). The CDR3 runs 14 residues.

The rearrangement uses TRBV18 and TRBJ2-2, with 8 bases matching TRBD2. The ends lost 3 bases at V and 1 base at J; junction bases unmatched: 4. This CDR3 has 16 amino acids. CDR1 is KGHSH and CDR2 is LQKENI in the germline V gene. The CDR3 region is CASSPGLAQNTGELFF. DNA of the CDR3: TGTGCCAGCTCACCTGGACTAGCCCAGAACACCGGGGAGCTGTTTTTT.

This clone was recorded only once. This chain links TRBV9 with TRBJ2-7; TRBD2 matches 9 bases. The ends lost 2 bases at V and 0 bases at J; junction bases unmatched: 3. The CDR3 length is 15 residues. Germline CDR1 and CDR2: SGDLS and YYNGEE. For the CDR3, the DNA is TGTGCCAGCAGCGTTCTAGCGGGAAGCTCCTACGAGCAGTACTTC. It yields the protein CASSVLAGSSYEQYF. Filled out from reference TRBV9 and TRBJ2-7, the complete variable domain reads DSGVTQTPKHLITATGQRVTLRCSPRSGDLSVYWYQQSLDQGLQFLIQYYNGEERAKGNILERFSAQQFPDLHSELNLSSLELGDSALYFCASSVLAGSSYEQYFGPGTRLTVT.

This chain joins TRBV10-2 and TRBJ2-6; weak D call: TRBD1 (6 bases). Per germline, CDR1 WSHSY and CDR2 SAAADI. Trimming removed 6 bases at V and 0 bases at J, with 15 bases between. The CDR3 length is 17 residues. CDR3 amino acids: CASSRTEKSSGANVLTF. In DNA, the CDR3 is TGCGCCAGCAGCCGGACAGAAAAGAGCTCTGGGGCCAACGTCCTGACTTTC.

The chain couples TRBV6-5 to TRBJ1-1; D may be TRBD1 (6 bases). Germline V CDR1 and CDR2: MNHEY, SVGAGI. The CDR3 has 14 residues. The V end lost 0 bases, the J end lost 11 bases, and 16 bases lay between the germline ends. CDR3 nucleotides: TGTGCCAGCAGTTACTCGGACTCAGGGGTTCAGGCTTTCTTT. Protein sequence: CASSYSDSGVQAFF.